These 26 T cell receptor beta chains originate from one sample sequenced in a study of identifying expanded T cells in peripheral blood. Sequenced by immunoSEQ multiplex PCR; TCRdb stores in-frame clones only, minus some. Among more than 85,000 clones listed, 88% were seen once. The sequenced sample was blood. The receptors shown here come from a person aged 18 to 75 in good health.

V gene TRBV4-2 combines with J gene TRBJ2-1; TRBD2 agrees at 12 bases. Germline-derived CDR1 and CDR2 are LGHNA and YNFKEQ. The CDR3 totals 13 residues. V was clipped by 4 bases and J by 10 bases; unmatched bases: 2. The CDR3: CASSPSGGAEQFF. CDR3 nucleotide sequence: TGTGCCAGCAGCCCTAGCGGGGGGGCCGAGCAGTTCTTC.

The V gene is TRBV6-5, the J gene TRBJ2-7; the D gene is possibly TRBD1 (6 bases). The V end lost 2 bases, the J end lost 2 bases, and 10 bases lay between the germline ends. Germline CDR1 is MNHEY and CDR2 is SVGAGI. The CDR3 loop spans 14 amino acids. Here the CDR3 DNA reads TGTGCCAGCAGTTACGAGACAGGAGCCTACGAGCAGTACTTC. Protein: CASSYETGAYEQYF.

The rearrangement links TRBV27 to TRBJ1-5; TRBD1 is a possible D gene (5 bases). Trimming left V 2 bases short and J 6 bases short, with 5 bases between. Looked up from germline, CDR1 is MNHEY and CDR2 is SMNVEV (reference sequence). The CDR3 is made up of 12 amino acids. DNA for the CDR3: TGTGCCAGCAGTTTACAGGGTCAGCCCCAGCATTTT. Residues: CASSLQGQPQHF.

This chain uses TRBV2 with TRBJ1-1; the D is unclear. V was clipped by 5 bases and J by 6 bases, with 16 bases between them. CDR1 is SNHLY, CDR2 FYNNEI, per germline. The length of the CDR3 is 14 residues. The CDR3 region is CASSTYTRPPEAFF. The CDR3 DNA sequence: TGTGCCAGCAGTACCTACACGAGGCCCCCTGAAGCTTTCTTT.

This clone was seen just once. This chain joins TRBV6-5 and TRBJ1-5; TRBD1 matches 7 bases. In germline, CDR1 is MNHEY, CDR2 SVGAGI. This CDR3 has 13 residues. The V segment lost 6 bases and the J segment 5 bases; nucleotides outside the gene matches: 4. The CDR3 sequence is CASSLDRDQPQHF. DNA of the CDR3: TGTGCCAGCAGCCTCGACAGGGATCAGCCCCAGCATTTT.

For this clone: Distinct nucleotide sequences in the sample also encode this CDR3. The rearrangement joins TRBV28 to TRBJ1-1; D remains unclear. CDR1 and CDR2 (germline): MDHEN, SYDVKM. V was clipped by 2 bases and J by 1 base, with 2 bases between them. The CDR3 is 12 amino acids. The CDR3 coding sequence is TGTGCCAGCAGTTTACAGAACACTGAAGCTTTCTTT. Its protein product is CASSLQNTEAFF.

This rearrangement joins TRBV20-1 to TRBJ2-3, with D hard to call. V lost 3 bases and J lost 5, with 3 bases in between. Germline V gene lookup returns CDR1 DFQATT and CDR2 SNEGSKA (reference sequence). The CDR3 has 10 residues. The chain's CDR3 is CSASLDTQYF. The CDR3 region has the DNA TGCAGTGCTAGTTTAGATACGCAGTATTTT.

This rearrangement joins TRBV6-5 to TRBJ2-5; TRBD2 matches 7 bases. V was pared by 0 bases and J by 4 bases, with 2 bases of the junction left unmatched. The CDR3 sequence is 14 residues long. Germline CDR1 reads MNHEY; CDR2 reads SVGAGI. CDR3 region: CASSYSWGGETQYF. Here the CDR3 DNA reads TGTGCCAGCAGTTACTCGTGGGGGGGAGAGACCCAGTACTTC.

The chain has TRBV10-3 and TRBJ2-1; TRBD1 aligns across 10 bases. With V trimmed by 7 bases and J by 0 bases, 6 bases remained unmatched. This CDR3 spans 16 amino acids. The germline CDR1 and CDR2 sequences are ENHRY and SYGVKD. The chain's CDR3 is CAINHRDRGSYNEQFF. Written as DNA, the CDR3 is TGTGCCATCAACCACCGGGACAGGGGCTCCTACAATGAGCAGTTCTTC.

The chain uses TRBV11-2 and TRBJ2-2; 9 bases are a match to TRBD2. CDR1 and CDR2 (germline): SGHAT, FQNNGV. The CDR3 consists of 17 residues. The ends lost 7 bases at V and 4 bases at J; junction bases unmatched: 13. The chain's CDR3 is CASTSGAGGLGTGELFF. CDR3 DNA: TGTGCCAGCACCTCCGGGGCGGGGGGGCTAGGCACCGGGGAGCTGTTTTTT.

The rearrangement uses TRBV5-1 and TRBJ2-3; 9 nucleotides align to TRBD1. Trimming at V came to 1 base and at J to 4 bases, leaving 1 base not matched to a gene. The CDR3 length is 14 residues. Germline V gene sequence: CDR1 SGHRS, CDR2 YFSETQ. For the CDR3, the DNA is TGCGCCAGCAGCTTGACAGGGGGCCCAGATACGCAGTATTTT. Protein sequence: CASSLTGGPDTQYF.

CDR3: CTSRRVASNQPQHF. CDR3 sequence (DNA): TGCACCAGCAGGAGGGTAGCTAGCAATCAGCCCCAGCATTTT. V usage is TRBV1 and J usage is TRBJ1-5. TRBV1 is an annotated pseudogene. This CDR3 is built from 14 residues.

The chain carries TRBV7-3 and TRBJ2-1; the D is unclear. The CDR3 length is 14 residues. V was clipped by 0 bases and J by 9 bases, with 12 bases between them. Germline-derived CDR1 and CDR2 are SGHTA and FQGTGA. Here the CDR3 DNA reads TGTGCCAGCAGCTTAACGGAATTGAGCTCTGAGCAGTTCTTC. Protein: CASSLTELSSEQFF.

This chain uses TRBV5-1 with TRBJ2-3, with D hard to call. CDR1 and CDR2 (germline): SGHRS, YFSETQ. Between the trimmed V and J ends, which lost 0 bases and 3 bases, there was a span of 17 bases. The CDR3 is 17 amino acids. CDR3 amino acids: CASSLGSHLGFTDTQYF. The CDR3 DNA reads TGCGCCAGCAGCTTGGGGTCACACCTGGGTTTTACAGATACGCAGTATTTT. Based on the CDR3 plus reference TRBV5-1 and TRBJ2-3, the full variable domain is KAGVTQTPRYLIKTRGQQVTLSCSPISGHRSVSWYQQTPGQGLQFLFEYFSETQRNKGNFPGRFSGRQFSNSRSEMNVSTLELGDSALYLCASSLGSHLGFTDTQYFGPGTRLTVL.

This chain links TRBV6-6 with TRBJ1-5; weak D call: TRBD1 (5 bases). From germline, CDR1 is MNHNY and CDR2 SVGAGI (reference sequence). The CDR3 is made up of 15 amino acids. Trimming took off 2 bases at V and 0 bases at J, with 8 bases between the two ends. CDR3 region: CASSYRDGSNQPQHF. The CDR3 DNA sequence: TGTGCCAGCAGTTACAGGGACGGTAGCAATCAGCCCCAGCATTTT.

The rearrangement links TRBV6-6 to TRBJ1-1; 8 nucleotides line up with TRBD1. V lost 6 bases to trimming and J lost 5 bases; unmatched junction nucleotides: 8. The CDR3 extends over 14 amino acids. Germline lookup yields CDR1 MNHNY and CDR2 SVGAGI (reference sequence). CDR3 amino acids: CASRLQGANTEAFF. For the CDR3, the DNA is TGTGCCAGCAGACTTCAGGGGGCAAATACTGAAGCTTTCTTT.

V is TRBV6-1 and J is TRBJ2-1; 10 bases map to TRBD1. V was pared by 4 bases and J by 5 bases, with 5 bases of the junction left unmatched. Germline V gene sequence: CDR1 MNHNS, CDR2 SASEGT. CDR3 length equals 15 residues. CDR3 amino acids: CASSGRTGGNNEQFF. CDR3 DNA: TGTGCCAGCAGTGGCCGGACAGGGGGGAACAATGAGCAGTTCTTC.

CDR3 residues: CASSVGWNTEAFF. The DNA for the CDR3 is TGTGCCAGCAGCGTTGGGTGGAACACTGAAGCTTTCTTT. The chain couples TRBV14 to TRBJ1-1; no clear D gene. V was cut by 5 bases and J by 1 base, with 8 bases left in between. From germline, CDR1 is SGHDN and CDR2 FVKESK. This CDR3 comprises 13 residues.

The chain links TRBV9 to TRBJ2-1; perhaps D is TRBD1 or TRBD2 (5 bases each). Per germline, CDR1 SGDLS and CDR2 YYNGEE. The CDR3 totals 12 residues. V was clipped by 4 bases and J by 8 bases, with 10 bases between them. CDR3 amino acids: CASSPQGDEQFF. The DNA of the CDR3 is TGTGCCAGCAGCCCCCAGGGAGATGAGCAGTTCTTC.

V gene TRBV5-4 combines with J gene TRBJ2-7; TRBD1 matches at 11 bases. V was clipped by 5 bases and J by 6 bases; unmatched bases: 4. CDR3 size: 13 residues. Germline CDR1 and CDR2: SGHNT and YYREEE (reference sequence). Written as DNA, the CDR3 is TGTGCCAGCAGTCCGGACAGGGGGCGCGAGCAGTACTTC. Residues: CASSPDRGREQYF.

The chain has TRBV9 and TRBJ2-1, with D hard to call. V lost 0 bases, J lost 2 bases, and 12 bases lay in between. The germline V gene has CDR1 SGDLS and CDR2 YYNGEE. This CDR3 has 16 residues. The CDR3 DNA reads as TGTGCCAGCAGCGTAGGGGTCCTGAACCCCTACAATGAGCAGTTCTTC. Protein: CASSVGVLNPYNEQFF.

The chain links TRBV6-6 to TRBJ2-7; a possible D gene is TRBD1 (6 bases). The CDR3 has 15 amino acids. V was cut by 2 bases and J by 0 bases, with 11 bases left in between. Germline V gene sequence: CDR1 MNHNY, CDR2 SVGAGI (reference sequence). The CDR3 here is CASSYVGASSYEQYF. The CDR3 DNA reads as TGTGCCAGCAGTTACGTGGGGGCGAGCTCCTACGAGCAGTACTTC.

V and J are TRBV19 and TRBJ2-1, with D possibly being TRBD2 (6 bases). Trimming removed 5 bases at V and 0 bases at J, with 14 bases between. CDR1 is LNHDA, CDR2 SQIVND, per germline (reference sequence). This CDR3 has 16 residues. CDR3 amino acids: CASSSLAAHSYNEQFF. CDR3 DNA sequence: TGTGCCAGTAGTTCTTTAGCGGCCCACTCCTACAATGAGCAGTTCTTC.

The chain recombines TRBV18 with TRBJ2-1; the match to TRBD2 covers 8 bases. The CDR3 has 15 amino acids. The V segment lost 4 bases and the J segment 0 bases; nucleotides outside the gene matches: 2. Germline V CDR1 and CDR2: KGHSH, LQKENI. The CDR3 nucleotides read TGTGCCAGCTCACAAACTAGCGGCTCCTACAATGAGCAGTTCTTC. It encodes CASSQTSGSYNEQFF.

This chain uses TRBV19 with TRBJ2-2, with D possibly being TRBD1 (5 bases). The ends were cut back, 8 bases at V and 3 bases at J, with 13 bases in the middle. The CDR3 loop spans 14 amino acids. Germline CDR1 reads LNHDA; CDR2 reads SQIVND (reference sequence). DNA of the CDR3: TGTGCCAGTGGAAGGGGTACGGACACCGGGGAGCTGTTTTTT. Its translation: CASGRGTDTGELFF.

The chain links TRBV6-1 to TRBJ1-1; D is unresolved. V was shortened by 7 bases and J by 0 bases, with 12 bases between the two germline ends. The CDR3 sequence is 14 residues long. Per the germline V gene, CDR1 is MNHNS and CDR2 is SASEGT. The CDR3 loop reads CASIFEVMNTEAFF. Here the CDR3 DNA reads TGTGCCAGCATTTTCGAGGTCATGAACACTGAAGCTTTCTTT.